This TCR beta chain was retrieved from a study of post-analysis software for immune sequencing data. General study results and limits: TRBV5-6, TRBV5-1 and TRBV20-1 belonged to a set of roughly five TRBV segments that were more frequent in patients than controls. Patients with multiple sclerosis recorded significantly lower normalized Chao1 diversity than controls, the study found.

This clonotype was seen only once. Its antigen remains unidentified. Unique molecular identifiers had been added to the TCR beta cDNA libraries. TCRdb re-derived calls from the PCR reads in MiXCR, one entry per CDR3 protein. The sample lists roughly 580,000 distinct CDR3 sequences, 44% seen once, with about 1.5% in the top ten. This CDR3 comprises 16 residues. V lost 2 bases to trimming and J lost 0 bases, with 11 bases between them. This chain links TRBV12-3 or TRBV12-4 with TRBJ1-3; D is ambiguous. What was sequenced was blood. This clonotype was sampled from a girl aged 10 to 17 with multiple sclerosis. CDR3 bases: TGTGCCAGCAGTTTAAACGGCTTTGGCTCTGGAAACACCATATATTTT. Amino acid sequence: CASSLNGFGSGNTIYF.